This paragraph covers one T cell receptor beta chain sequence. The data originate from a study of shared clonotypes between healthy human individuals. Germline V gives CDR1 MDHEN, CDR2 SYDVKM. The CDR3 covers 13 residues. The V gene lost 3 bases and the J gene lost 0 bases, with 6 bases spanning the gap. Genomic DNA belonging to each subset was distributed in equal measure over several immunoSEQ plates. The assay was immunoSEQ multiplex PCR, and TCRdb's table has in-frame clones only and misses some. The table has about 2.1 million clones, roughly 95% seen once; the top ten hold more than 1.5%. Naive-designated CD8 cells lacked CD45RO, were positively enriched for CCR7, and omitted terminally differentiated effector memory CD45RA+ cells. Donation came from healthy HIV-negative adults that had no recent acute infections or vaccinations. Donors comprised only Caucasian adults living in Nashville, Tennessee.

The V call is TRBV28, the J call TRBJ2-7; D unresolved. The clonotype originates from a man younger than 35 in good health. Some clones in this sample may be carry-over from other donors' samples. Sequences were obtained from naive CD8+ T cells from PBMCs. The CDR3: CASSFHHSYEQYF. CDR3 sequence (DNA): TGTGCCAGCAGTTTCCACCACTCCTACGAGCAGTACTTC.